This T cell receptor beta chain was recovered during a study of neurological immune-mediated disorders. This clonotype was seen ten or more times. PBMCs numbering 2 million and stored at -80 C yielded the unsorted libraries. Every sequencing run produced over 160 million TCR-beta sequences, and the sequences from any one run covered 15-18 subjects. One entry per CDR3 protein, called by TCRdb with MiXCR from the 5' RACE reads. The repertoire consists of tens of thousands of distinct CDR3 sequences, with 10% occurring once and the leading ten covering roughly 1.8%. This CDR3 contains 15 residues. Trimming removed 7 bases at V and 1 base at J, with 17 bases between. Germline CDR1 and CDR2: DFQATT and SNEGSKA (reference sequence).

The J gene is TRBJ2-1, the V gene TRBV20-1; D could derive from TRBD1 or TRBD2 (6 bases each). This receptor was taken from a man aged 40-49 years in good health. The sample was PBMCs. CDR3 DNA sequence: TGCAGTGGCCGAGGGGGACGGGGGTCCTACAATGAGCAGTTCTTC. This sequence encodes CSGRGGRGSYNEQFF.